This T cell receptor (beta chain) was identified during a study of blood T cell repertoires in COVID-19 (TCRdb year 2020). The study in broad terms: Samples covering the acute and convalescent phases of COVID-19 were provided by collaborators in the United States, Italy and Spain. The prospective study material was composed of cDNA or gDNA derived from T cells, B-cell-depleted T cells, or PBMCs. Subjects who had been exposed to COVID-19, were actively infected with it, or had recovered from it provided the deeply sampled blood TCRbeta repertoires that made up the dataset. The repertoires were made available in a free public database intended to serve as a resource for research on the immune response to SARS-CoV-2. Samples came from the ongoing ImmuneRACE study (first 160 participants) plus 1,254 subjects from 6 global collaborators. Sample metadata almost always included a de-identified subject ID, COVID-19 status, age in years and sex. Where HLA class I and class II types were available, the types were taken from metadata supplied by the sample provider, not from assay-based typing. Summary of the overall study and its limitations: Clinical and demographic metadata were provided uncurated, with the amount varying by source and participant.

In regard to this clone: Its antigen is not yet known. No clone much larger than this one lies a single base away; base qualities are absent.

One collaborating source in Seattle enrolled patients while the patients were actively infected and followed the patients over time throughout the course of disease. Whole blood was collected in K2EDTA tubes by collaborating institutions according to the institutions' own protocols. For TCRbeta analysis, collaborators shipped samples in one of three forms: frozen whole blood, isolated PBMCs, or DNA extracted from either of those sample types. TCRbeta CDR3 regions were amplified from genomic DNA by means of the immunoSEQ Assay, a bias-controlled multiplex PCR. In the source study's methods: Within the assay, amplification of reference gene primers was used to estimate how many nucleated cells each sample contained. To quantify the absolute abundance of each unique TCRbeta CDR3 rearrangement, sequence reads were collapsed and filtered. For each sample, productive Simpson clonality was calculated as the square root of Simpson's diversity index across productive rearrangements. In TCRdb, the immuneACCESS table is reduced to in-frame sequences with V and J assigned. These tables do not hold every clone; where another copy was compared, an unresolved V gene accounts for under half, and the others remain unexplained. V, J and clone size are taken as reported in that table, and D and trimming were inferred from the DNA itself. The sample yields 35,000 to 40,000 clones; nearly 90% were counted once. The ten largest account for 4% to 5.5% of the sample.

The sample was peripheral blood. The receptor was isolated from a man in his sixties with COVID-19, enrolled during active disease.

The CDR3 reads as follows: CASSLRSGAVNEQFF. The DNA is as follows: TGTGCCAGCAGCTTGAGGAGCGGCGCAGTCAATGAGCAGTTCTTC. The V and J segments used are TRBV5-4 and TRBJ2-1; the D gene is perhaps TRBD2, on 5 matching bases. The cysteine opens and the phenylalanine closes a CDR3 of 15 amino acids. The sequence is cut down to CDR3 DNA, 45 bases in frame from base 1. In the germline V gene (reference sequence), CDR1 corresponds to SGHNT and CDR2 to YYREEE. V was cut back by 1 base and J by 6 bases, leaving a gap of 14 bases between them.